The rows below give T cell receptor beta chains drawn from one sample of a study of metastatic and nonmetastatic thyroid tumors. Through MiXCR, TCRdb re-clonotyped the PCR reads. The data hold around 19,000 clones, with around 19% observed a single time. Sequencing was done on a sample of blood. These receptors all stem from a female donor with papillary thyroid cancer or a benign thyroid nodule (not recorded which). Some clones in this sample may be carry-over from other donors' samples. Both conserved end residues are part of each CDR3. D genes are given only for firm matches. Size tells how often a clone was seen (once, few, many) or the class of an expanded clone, and some rows leave it out.

j_gene: TRBJ2-2; v_gene: TRBV7-3; d_gene: .; len: 13; abundance: many; CDR3nt: TGTGCCAGCAGCGTTAGGGGGACCGGGGAGCTGTTTTTT; CDR3aa: CASSVRGTGELFF
j_gene: TRBJ1-5; v_gene: TRBV27; d_gene: .; len: 12; abundance: .; CDR3nt: TGTGTCAGCATGGACCGAAATCAGCCCCAGCATTTT; CDR3aa: CVSMDRNQPQHF
j_gene: TRBJ1-5; v_gene: TRBV20-1; d_gene: .; len: 15; abundance: many; CDR3nt: TGCAGTGCTAGGATTCAGGCCTATAGCAATCAGCCCCAGCATTTT; CDR3aa: CSARIQAYSNQPQHF
j_gene: TRBJ1-5; v_gene: TRBV10-3; d_gene: .; len: 13; abundance: few; CDR3nt: TGTGCCATCAGTGGGTCAGAAAATCAGCCCCATCATTTT; CDR3aa: CAISGSENQPHHF
j_gene: TRBJ1-5; v_gene: TRBV20-1; d_gene: TRBD1; len: 12; abundance: once; CDR3nt: TGCAGTGCCAGGACAGGGAATCAGCCCCAGCATTTT; CDR3aa: CSARTGNQPQHF
j_gene: TRBJ2-7; v_gene: TRBV20-1; d_gene: .; len: 13; abundance: .; CDR3nt: TGCAGCGTCTCCCGGGACACCAGATACGAGCAGTACTTC; CDR3aa: CSVSRDTRYEQYF
j_gene: TRBJ2-1; v_gene: TRBV7-2; d_gene: TRBD1; len: 14; abundance: .; CDR3nt: TGTGCCAGCAGCTCCCTCTCGGACAGGGATGAGCGGTTCTTC; CDR3aa: CASSSLSDRDERFF
j_gene: TRBJ2-7; v_gene: TRBV20-1; d_gene: .; len: 13; abundance: .; CDR3nt: TGCAGTGCTAGGGGTGGGGGCCGCGACGAGCAGTACTTC; CDR3aa: CSARGGGRDEQYF
j_gene: TRBJ2-1; v_gene: TRBV5-1; d_gene: .; len: 15; abundance: many; CDR3nt: TGCGCCAGCAGCTTGGCGGGGGTCTCGGACAATGAGCAGTTCTTC; CDR3aa: CASSLAGVSDNEQFF
j_gene: TRBJ2-1; v_gene: TRBV20-1; d_gene: .; len: 11; abundance: many; CDR3nt: TGCAGTGCTAGTCGGCACAATGAGCAGTTCTTC; CDR3aa: CSASRHNEQFF
j_gene: TRBJ1-2; v_gene: TRBV10-3; d_gene: TRBD1; len: 14; abundance: many; CDR3nt: TGTGCCATCAGCCAGGGGGGGGATAACTATGGCTACACCTTC; CDR3aa: CAISQGGDNYGYTF
j_gene: TRBJ2-7; v_gene: TRBV19; d_gene: TRBD1; len: 14; abundance: few; CDR3nt: TGTGCCAGTAGTATAAAAGCGGACAGGTACGAGCAGTACTTC; CDR3aa: CASSIKADRYEQYF
j_gene: TRBJ1-1; v_gene: TRBV11-2; d_gene: .; len: 13; abundance: .; CDR3nt: TGTGCCAGCAGCTTAGCAGAGTACACTGAAGCTTTCTTT; CDR3aa: CASSLAEYTEAFF
j_gene: TRBJ1-2; v_gene: TRBV6-2/TRBV6-3; d_gene: .; len: 12; abundance: many; CDR3nt: TGTGCCAGCAGTTATTACGACTATGGCTACACCTTC; CDR3aa: CASSYYDYGYTF
j_gene: TRBJ1-1; v_gene: TRBV6-1; d_gene: TRBD1; len: 14; abundance: medium-sized; CDR3nt: TGTGCCAGCAGGTGGACAGGTCAGAACACTGAAGCTTTCTTT; CDR3aa: CASRWTGQNTEAFF
j_gene: TRBJ2-1; v_gene: TRBV6-1; d_gene: .; len: 11; abundance: medium-sized; CDR3nt: TGTGCCAGCAGATGGGTGAATGAGCAGTTCTTC; CDR3aa: CASRWVNEQFF
j_gene: TRBJ1-5; v_gene: TRBV6-1; d_gene: .; len: 14; abundance: few; CDR3nt: TGTGCCAGCTCCACCTACAGGCTATCTCAGCCCCAGCATTTT; CDR3aa: CASSTYRLSQPQHF
j_gene: TRBJ2-7; v_gene: TRBV4-2; d_gene: .; len: 13; abundance: .; CDR3nt: TGTGCCAGCCGCTCCCAGGGAGTCGACGAGCAGTACTTC; CDR3aa: CASRSQGVDEQYF
j_gene: TRBJ1-2; v_gene: TRBV10-3; d_gene: TRBD1; len: 14; abundance: many; CDR3nt: TGTGCCATCAGTAGGACAGGGGAGACAGGTGGCTACACCTTC; CDR3aa: CAISRTGETGGYTF
j_gene: TRBJ2-7; v_gene: TRBV27; d_gene: TRBD1; len: 15; abundance: medium-sized; CDR3nt: TGTGCCAGCCGAAAACCGGGACAGGGGCACTACGAGCAGTACTTC; CDR3aa: CASRKPGQGHYEQYF
j_gene: TRBJ2-1; v_gene: TRBV20-1; d_gene: .; len: 15; abundance: .; CDR3nt: TGCAGCGCTAAGGATGCGGCACAGGCAAACAATGAGCAGTTCTTC; CDR3aa: CSAKDAAQANNEQFF
j_gene: TRBJ1-2; v_gene: TRBV5-4; d_gene: TRBD1; len: 14; abundance: many; CDR3nt: TGTGCCAGCAGCTTGCAAGGGGGCGTCTATGGCTACACCTTC; CDR3aa: CASSLQGGVYGYTF
j_gene: TRBJ1-6; v_gene: TRBV11-2; d_gene: .; len: 14; abundance: many; CDR3nt: TGTGCCAGCAGCTTGCAGGTTGGGGATTCACCCCTCCACTTT; CDR3aa: CASSLQVGDSPLHF
j_gene: TRBJ1-2; v_gene: TRBV3-1; d_gene: .; len: 12; abundance: many; CDR3nt: TGTGCCAGCCAGGACAAGGGGCATGGCTACACCTTC; CDR3aa: CASQDKGHGYTF
j_gene: TRBJ1-1; v_gene: TRBV5-1; d_gene: .; len: 16; abundance: .; CDR3nt: TGCGCCAGCAGCTTGGCTATCGGCAGGGCGGACACTGAAGCTTTATTT; CDR3aa: CASSLAIGRADTEALF
j_gene: TRBJ2-1; v_gene: TRBV7-9; d_gene: .; len: 11; abundance: .; CDR3nt: TGTGCCATCATCTGGGTAAATGAGCAGTTCTTC; CDR3aa: CAIIWVNEQFF